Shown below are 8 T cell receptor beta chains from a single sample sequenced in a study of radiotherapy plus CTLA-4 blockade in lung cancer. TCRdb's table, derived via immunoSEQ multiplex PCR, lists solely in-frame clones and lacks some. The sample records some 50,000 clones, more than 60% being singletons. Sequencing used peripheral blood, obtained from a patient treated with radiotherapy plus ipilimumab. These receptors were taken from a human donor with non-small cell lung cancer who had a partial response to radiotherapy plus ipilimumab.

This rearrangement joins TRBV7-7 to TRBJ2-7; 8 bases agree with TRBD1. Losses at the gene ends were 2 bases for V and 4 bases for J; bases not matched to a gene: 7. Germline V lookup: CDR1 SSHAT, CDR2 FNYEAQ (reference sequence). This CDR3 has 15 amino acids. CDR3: CASSLLPGGRYEQYF. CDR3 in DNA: TGTGCCAGCAGCTTACTGCCAGGGGGCAGGTACGAGCAGTACTTC.

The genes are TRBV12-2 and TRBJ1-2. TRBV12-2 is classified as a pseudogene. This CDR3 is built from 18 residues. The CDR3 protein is CASRLPRRGRRQNYGYTF. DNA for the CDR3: TGTGCAAGTCGCTTACCTCGGCGGGGCCGCCGACAAAACTATGGCTACACCTTC.

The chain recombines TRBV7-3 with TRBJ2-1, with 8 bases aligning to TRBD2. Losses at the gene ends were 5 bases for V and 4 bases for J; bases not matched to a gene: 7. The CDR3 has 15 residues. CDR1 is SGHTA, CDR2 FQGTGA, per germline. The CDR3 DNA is TGTGCCAGCAGCCCTACCGGGAGGGATTACAATGAGCAGTTCTTC. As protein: CASSPTGRDYNEQFF. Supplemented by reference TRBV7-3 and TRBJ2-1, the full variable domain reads GAGVSQTPSNKVTEKGKYVELRCDPISGHTALYWYRQSLGQGPEFLIYFQGTGAADDSGLPNDRFFAVRPEGSVSTLKIQRTERGDSAVYLCASSPTGRDYNEQFFGPGTRLTVL.

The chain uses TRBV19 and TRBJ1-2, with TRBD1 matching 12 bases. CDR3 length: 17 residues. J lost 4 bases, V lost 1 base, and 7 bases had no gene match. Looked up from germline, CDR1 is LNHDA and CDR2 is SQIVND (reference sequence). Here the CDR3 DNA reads TGTGCCAGTAGTATAGCCCCTGGGACAGGGGGCGTCTATGGCTACACCTTC. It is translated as CASSIAPGTGGVYGYTF.

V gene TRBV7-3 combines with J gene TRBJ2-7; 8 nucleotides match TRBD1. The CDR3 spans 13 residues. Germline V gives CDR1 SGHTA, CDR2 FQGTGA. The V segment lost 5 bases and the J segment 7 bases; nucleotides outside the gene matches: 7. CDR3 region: CASSRDRQGEQYF. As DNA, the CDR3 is TGTGCCAGCAGCCGCGATCGACAGGGGGAGCAGTACTTC.

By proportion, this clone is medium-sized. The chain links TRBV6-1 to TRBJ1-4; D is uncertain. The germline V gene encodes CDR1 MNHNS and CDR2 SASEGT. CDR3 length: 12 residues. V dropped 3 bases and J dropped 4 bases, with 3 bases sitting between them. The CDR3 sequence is CASSDINEKLFF. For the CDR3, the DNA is TGTGCCAGCAGTGACATTAATGAAAAACTGTTTTTT.

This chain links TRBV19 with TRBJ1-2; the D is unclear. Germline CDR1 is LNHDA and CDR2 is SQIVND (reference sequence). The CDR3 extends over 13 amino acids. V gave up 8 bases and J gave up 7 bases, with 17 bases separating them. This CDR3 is CASGEVLWSGYTF. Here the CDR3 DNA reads TGTGCCAGTGGGGAGGTTTTGTGGTCTGGCTACACCTTC.

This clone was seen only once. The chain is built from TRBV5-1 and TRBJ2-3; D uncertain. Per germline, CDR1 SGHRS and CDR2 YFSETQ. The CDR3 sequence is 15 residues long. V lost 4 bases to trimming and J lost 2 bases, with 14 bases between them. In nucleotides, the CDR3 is TGCGCCAGCAGCGCAAAAGTCGGGTTCACAGATACGCAGTATTTT. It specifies CASSAKVGFTDTQYF. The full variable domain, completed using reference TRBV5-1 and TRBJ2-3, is KAGVTQTPRYLIKTRGQQVTLSCSPISGHRSVSWYQQTPGQGLQFLFEYFSETQRNKGNFPGRFSGRQFSNSRSEMNVSTLELGDSALYLCASSAKVGFTDTQYFGPGTRLTVL.